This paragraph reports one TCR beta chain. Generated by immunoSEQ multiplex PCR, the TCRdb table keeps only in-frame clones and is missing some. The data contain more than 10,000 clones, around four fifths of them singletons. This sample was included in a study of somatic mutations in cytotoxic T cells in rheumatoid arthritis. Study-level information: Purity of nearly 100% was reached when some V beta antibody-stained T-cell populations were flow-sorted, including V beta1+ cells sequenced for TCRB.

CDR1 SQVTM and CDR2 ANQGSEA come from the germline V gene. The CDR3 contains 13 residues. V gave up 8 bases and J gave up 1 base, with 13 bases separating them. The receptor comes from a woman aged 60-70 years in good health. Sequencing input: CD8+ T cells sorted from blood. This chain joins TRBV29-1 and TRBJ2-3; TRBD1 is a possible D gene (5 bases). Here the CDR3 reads CSSRDGGTDTQYF. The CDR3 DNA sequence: TGCAGCTCCAGGGATGGGGGCACAGATACGCAGTATTTT.